This T cell receptor (beta chain) derives from a study of memory CD4+ T cells and cytomegalovirus serostatus. Broader study findings: Suggested: most of the CMV-linked TCR signature lies in CD4+ memory cells. Each of 60 to 80 CMV-associated TCRbeta sequences occurred in one to five individuals.

Trimming removed 0 bases from V and 2 bases from J, with 20 bases in between. The CDR3 totals 17 residues. Germline assignment: CDR1 SQVTM and CDR2 ANQGSEA. With respect to this clone: Its antigen is as yet unknown.

In the authors' methods: After removing out-of-frame reads, 2.3 million or so distinct TCRbeta sequences remained. Sequencing used immunoSEQ multiplex PCR; TCRdb keeps in-frame clones, though not all of them. V, J and clone size derive from that table, while D and trimming were established from the DNA sequence. In the table there are around 40,000 clones, over 65% of which are singletons. Single viable CD3+CD4+CD8-CD45RO+ cells were sorted as the memory CD4+ T cells. Serostatus was set by detecting CMV pp150, pp28, p38, p52 IgG. The sequencing sample was made of memory CD4+ T cells from blood. This chain links TRBV29-1 with TRBJ2-7; D might be TRBD2 (5 bases). This TCR was recovered from an adult in good health and CMV-seronegative. CDR3 sequence (DNA): TGCAGCGTTGAAGATCAAAGTGGCAGCCGGGGTCCCTACGAGCAGTACTTC. It codes for CSVEDQSGSRGPYEQYF.